One sample yielded the 27 T cell receptor beta chains listed below, sequenced in a study of T-cell reconstitution after alpha-beta-depleted transplantation in children. Unique molecular identifiers were incorporated into the prepared TCRbeta library. Each CDR3 protein is one row after TCRdb ran MiXCR on the PCR reads. The sample includes fewer than 700,000 distinct CDR3 sequences, over 10% seen only once; the top ten take 2% to 2.5%. The sample in question was PBMCs, mostly from graft donor cells, obtained 360 days after TCRalphabeta/CD19-depleted stem cell transplant. These receptors were taken from a male patient between 10 and 17 years old who had a stem cell transplant for acute myeloid leukemia, so the T cells may come from the graft donor.

CDR3 in amino acids: CASSPGLSGRFNEQYF. The CDR3 nucleotides read TGTGCCAGCTCACCTGGACTAAGCGGCCGTTTTAATGAGCAGTACTTC. The chain recombines TRBV18 with TRBJ2-7; possibly TRBD2 for D (6 bases). Germline assignment: CDR1 KGHSH and CDR2 LQKENI. Trimming stripped 3 bases from V and 7 bases from J, with 22 bases between. The CDR3 runs 16 residues.

This clonotype was observed a few times. The chain links TRBV15 to TRBJ2-4; D tentatively fits TRBD1 or TRBD2 (6 bases each). V was cut by 2 bases and J by 0 bases, with 20 bases left in between. CDR1 and CDR2 (germline): LNHNV, YYDKDF (reference sequence). CDR3 length: 19 amino acids. CDR3 protein: CATSRRGQPGLLAKNIQYF. The CDR3 DNA is TGTGCCACCAGCAGACGGGGACAACCGGGACTCCTAGCCAAAAACATTCAGTACTTC.

The chain employs TRBV12-3 or TRBV12-4 and TRBJ2-7; D gene ambiguous. Trimming left V 5 bases short and J 7 bases short, with 21 bases between. The CDR3 sequence is 15 residues long. The CDR3 loop reads CASSTLSHPLWEQYF. The CDR3 DNA reads TGTGCCAGCAGTACCCTCAGCCACCCCCTCTGGGAGCAGTACTTC.

At least ten counts were recorded for this clonotype. V is TRBV11-2 and J is TRBJ2-4, with D uncertain. V lost 7 bases and J 0 bases, leaving 16 bases between the germline ends. CDR3 length equals 16 residues. Germline values: CDR1 SGHAT, CDR2 FQNNGV. This chain's CDR3 is CASNNGPKLAKNIQYF. CDR3 coding DNA: TGTGCCAGCAACAATGGGCCAAAGCTAGCCAAAAACATTCAGTACTTC.

There are many counts of this clonotype. The chain joins TRBV7-9 to TRBJ2-4; D ambiguous. This CDR3 contains 15 residues. CDR1 and CDR2 from the germline V gene are SEHNR and FQNEAQ (reference sequence). V was shortened by 0 bases and J by 1 base, with 7 bases between the two germline ends. The CDR3 sequence is CASSLALQAKNIQYF. The CDR3 DNA sequence: TGTGCCAGCAGCTTAGCGCTTCAGGCCAAAAACATTCAGTACTTC.

Notes on this clonotype: A much larger clone sits a single nucleotide away, making a read error possible. This rearrangement joins TRBV12-3 or TRBV12-4 to TRBJ2-3, with 7 nucleotides matching TRBD1. CDR3 size: 16 residues. The CDR3, as DNA: TGTGCCAACAGTTTCAGGCTGGGACAGCGCACAGATACGCAGTATTTT. Translating gives CANSFRLGQRTDTQYF.

This chain uses TRBV9 with TRBJ1-4; 7 bases match TRBD1. The CDR3 consists of 16 residues. CDR1 and CDR2 (germline): SGDLS, YYNGEE. Trimming at V came to 3 bases and at J to 0 bases, leaving 5 bases not matched to a gene. CDR3 residues: CASSAPGTATNEKLFF. The DNA for the CDR3 is TGTGCCAGCAGCGCCCCCGGGACAGCAACTAATGAAAAACTGTTTTTT.

This clonotype was picked up a small number of times. The chain has TRBV4-3 and TRBJ2-1, with D possibly being TRBD2 (6 bases). Germline-derived CDR1 and CDR2 are LGHNA and YSLEER. The V end was cut by 1 base, the J end by 6 bases, with 10 bases between. The CDR3 extends over 14 amino acids. CDR3 DNA: TGCGCCAGCAGCCAAGTCGGGAGTGGCAATGAGCAGTTCTTC. The encoded protein is CASSQVGSGNEQFF.

The V call is TRBV28, the J call TRBJ2-7; 7 bases line up with TRBD1. The germline CDR1 and CDR2 sequences are MDHEN and SYDVKM. This CDR3 comprises 14 residues. J gave up 2 bases and V 6 bases, and 7 bases lay outside the gene matches. For the CDR3, the DNA is TGTGCCAGCAGATTTTGGACAGGACCCTACGAGCAGTACTTC. It yields the protein CASRFWTGPYEQYF.

This sequence joins TRBV20-1 and TRBJ1-1; 7 positions match TRBD1. J lost 0 bases, V lost 4 bases, and 5 bases had no gene match. The CDR3 is made up of 14 amino acids. Germline V gene data show CDR1 as DFQATT and CDR2 as SNEGSKA (reference sequence). CDR3 bases: TGCAGTGCTAACGACAGGGTCGTGAACACTGAAGCTTTCTTT. This sequence encodes CSANDRVVNTEAFF.

This clonotype was recorded many times. V usage is TRBV18 and J usage is TRBJ1-1; a possible D gene is TRBD1 (6 bases). This CDR3 region has 13 residues. Germline V gives CDR1 KGHSH, CDR2 LQKENI. V dropped 3 bases and J dropped 1 base, with 6 bases sitting between them. In DNA, the CDR3 is TGTGCCAGCTCACCGGGGGCGAACACTGAAGCTTTCTTT. Protein: CASSPGANTEAFF.

The sample holds many counts of this clonotype. The rearrangement links TRBV28 to TRBJ2-7, with D unresolved. Germline V gene data show CDR1 as MDHEN and CDR2 as SYDVKM. V gave up 2 bases and J gave up 3 bases, with 8 bases separating them. This CDR3 has 13 amino acids. The CDR3 bases are TGTGCCAGCAGTTTAGACCGATTCTACGAGCAGTACTTC. Protein: CASSLDRFYEQYF. Supplemented by reference TRBV28 and TRBJ2-7, the full variable domain reads DVKVTQSSRYLVKRTGEKVFLECVQDMDHENMFWYRQDPGLGLRLIYFSYDVKMKEKGDIPEGYSVSREKKERFSLILESASTNQTSMYLCASSLDRFYEQYFGPGTRLTVT.

This chain links TRBV12-3 or TRBV12-4 with TRBJ2-1; 9 bases map to TRBD1. V trimming: 5 bases; J trimming: 3 bases; junction bases outside the gene matches: 5. This CDR3 is 15 amino acids long. The CDR3 DNA reads TGTGCCAGCAGTACGGGACAGGGCCACTACAATGAGCAGTTCTTC. Protein: CASSTGQGHYNEQFF.

The chain has TRBV28 and TRBJ1-4, with TRBD1 matching over 7 bases. The CDR3 runs to 15 residues. The trim removed 2 bases at V and 11 bases at J, leaving 11 bases unmatched. Germline lookup yields CDR1 MDHEN and CDR2 SYDVKM. The CDR3 region is CASSLPRTGFWKLFF. DNA of the CDR3: TGTGCCAGCAGTTTACCCCGGACAGGATTTTGGAAACTGTTTTTT.

The V gene is TRBV2, the J gene TRBJ2-7; 8 nucleotides line up with TRBD1. This CDR3 has 15 amino acids. Losses at the gene ends were 3 bases for V and 2 bases for J; bases not matched to a gene: 6. Germline values: CDR1 SNHLY, CDR2 FYNNEI. The CDR3 DNA reads as TGTGCCAGCAGTGAGGACGGACAGGGAACCTACGAGCAGTACTTC. This codes for CASSEDGQGTYEQYF.

V and J are TRBV18 and TRBJ1-4, with 7 bases fitting TRBD1. The V and J ends lost 6 bases and 8 bases, in that order; junction bases with no gene match: 9. The CDR3 is 14 amino acids. In germline, CDR1 is KGHSH, CDR2 LQKENI. The CDR3 protein is CASSQGQIPEKLFF. CDR3 bases: TGTGCCAGCTCCCAGGGACAGATCCCCGAAAAACTGTTTTTT.

The V and J genes are TRBV7-2 and TRBJ1-6, with a possible D match to TRBD1 (6 bases). Germline loops: CDR1 SGHTA, CDR2 FQGNSA. The CDR3 consists of 15 residues. Trimming shortened V by 3 bases and J by 6 bases, and 12 bases separated the two germline ends. CDR3 loop: CASSFGRGLNSPLHF. CDR3 nucleotides: TGTGCCAGCAGCTTTGGCAGGGGTCTTAATTCACCCCTCCACTTT.

This clonotype has just a few counts. This rearrangement joins TRBV27 to TRBJ2-1; possible D gene TRBD2, 6 bases. Germline V gene lookup returns CDR1 MNHEY and CDR2 SMNVEV (reference sequence). The CDR3 extends over 15 amino acids. Deletions cut 5 bases from V and 10 bases from J, with 21 bases between. DNA for the CDR3: TGTGCCAGCAGTCGGGGGACTTCCTCTACAACAGAGCAGTTCTTC. This sequence encodes CASSRGTSSTTEQFF.

V is TRBV15 and J is TRBJ2-2; D is ambiguous. Trimming cost V 0 bases and J 2 bases, with 7 bases left between them. The CDR3 has 15 residues. Germline V gives CDR1 LNHNV, CDR2 YYDKDF (reference sequence). The CDR3 sequence: CATSRDIVNTGELFF. CDR3 coding DNA: TGTGCCACCAGCAGAGATATAGTTAACACCGGGGAGCTGTTTTTT.

The chain couples TRBV28 to TRBJ2-7, with D unresolved. The V gene's germline CDR1 is MDHEN and CDR2 SYDVKM. The CDR3 sequence is 13 residues long. The V end was cut by 7 bases, the J end by 3 bases, with 13 bases between. CDR3 in amino acids: CASKMPAVYEQYF. CDR3 bases: TGTGCCAGCAAAATGCCGGCGGTCTACGAGCAGTACTTC.

This clonotype occurred many times. This chain links TRBV7-8 with TRBJ2-7, with 11 nucleotides matching TRBD2. In germline, CDR1 is SGHVS, CDR2 FQNEAQ. The CDR3 covers 16 residues. The V gene end was trimmed by 0 bases and the J gene end by 2 bases; junction bases not matched to a gene: 3. The CDR3 DNA follows: TGTGCCAGCAGCTTAGCGGTACTAGCGGGAGCCTACGAGCAGTACTTC. Amino acid sequence: CASSLAVLAGAYEQYF.

This clonotype was seen only a few times. The J gene is TRBJ2-2, the V gene TRBV10-3, with 10 bases lining up with TRBD2. V lost 5 bases to trimming and J lost 3 bases; unmatched junction nucleotides: 6. Per the germline V gene, CDR1 is ENHRY and CDR2 is SYGVKD. The CDR3 contains 16 residues. The CDR3: CAISLIAGGDTGELFF. The CDR3 DNA sequence: TGTGCCATCAGTCTTATAGCGGGAGGAGACACCGGGGAGCTGTTTTTT.

On this clonotype: The junction does not match germline at one end; this may be a read error. The chain carries TRBV12-3 or TRBV12-4 and TRBJ1-2; D is unclear. This CDR3 comprises 13 residues. This CDR3 reads CTSRPGVIYGYTF. In nucleotides, the CDR3 is TGTACCAGCAGGCCGGGAGTCATCTATGGCTACACCTTC.

This clonotype was seen more than once but under ten times. The CDR3 sequence is CASSYDGRLAGETQYF. The CDR3 region has the DNA TGTGCCAGCAGTTACGATGGGCGCCTTGCAGGAGAGACCCAGTACTTC. The chain has TRBV6-5 and TRBJ2-5, with D unresolved. Germline CDR1 is MNHEY and CDR2 is SVGAGI. CDR3 size: 16 residues. V was cut by 2 bases and J by 4 bases, with 17 bases left in between.

This clonotype showed up just a few times. The CDR3 bases are TGCGCCAGCAGCTTCCTACAGGGGCCCACAGATACGCAGTATTTT. Amino acids: CASSFLQGPTDTQYF. The rearrangement uses TRBV5-1 and TRBJ2-3; 7 bases are shared with TRBD1. From germline, CDR1 is SGHRS and CDR2 YFSETQ. This CDR3 spans 15 amino acids. Unmatched junction bases numbered 5, after V lost 2 bases and J lost 2 bases.

This clonotype appeared a few times. The chain joins TRBV4-3 to TRBJ2-5; no definite D call. CDR3 length: 14 residues. Germline-derived CDR1 and CDR2 are LGHNA and YSLEER. Trimming removed 1 base from V and 2 bases from J, with 8 bases in between. CDR3 sequence reads: CASSQVTRQETQYF. In DNA form, the CDR3 reads TGCGCCAGCAGCCAAGTCACCCGGCAAGAGACCCAGTACTTC.

This clonotype turned up a few times. V usage is TRBV27 and J usage is TRBJ2-3; 9 bases are a match to TRBD2. This CDR3 is built from 17 residues. Per the germline V gene, CDR1 is MNHEY and CDR2 is SMNVEV (reference sequence). The J segment lost 4 bases and the V segment lost 2 bases, leaving 10 bases of the junction unmatched. CDR3 sequence: CASSLRWLSGSPDTQYF. CDR3 DNA sequence: TGTGCCAGCAGTTTAAGGTGGCTTAGCGGGAGCCCAGATACGCAGTATTTT.